This T cell receptor beta chain was retrieved from a study of blood T cell repertoires in COVID-19. The overall study: Specimens from acute and convalescent COVID-19 originated in the United States, Italy and Spain. T cells, B-cell-depleted T cells, or PBMCs provided the cDNA or gDNA that served as material.

Clones were read by immunoSEQ multiplex PCR, and TCRdb kept only the in-frame ones, dropping some. The sample has over 200,000 clones; 80% to 85% are singletons. The germline V gene encodes CDR1 SGHVS and CDR2 FQNEAQ. CDR3 length: 13 amino acids. Trimming left V 1 base short and J 4 bases short, with 7 bases between. Cohorts were assigned according to the clinical history that participants reported. This sequence joins TRBV7-8 and TRBJ1-1; D call uncertain. The clonotype originates from a woman in her fifties or sixties with acute COVID-19. The sequencing sample was made of PBMCs or T cells enriched from blood (not recorded which). The CDR3 coding sequence is TGTGCCAGCAGCTTAGGCGCCGGCACTGAAGCTTTCTTT. As protein: CASSLGAGTEAFF.